This T cell receptor (beta chain) is drawn from a study of shared clonotypes between healthy human individuals. The study's findings and limits: Clonotype sharing among donors was thought likely to change with sequencing depth. Only blood was sampled, and tissue TCR repertoires likely differ from blood ones.

The repertoire was sequenced with immunoSEQ multiplex PCR; TCRdb's copy has only in-frame clones and lacks some. The sample carries 490,000 or so clones, around 79% recorded once. About this clone: Its antigen is undetermined.

The sequence was collected from a woman aged 40 to 49 in good health. Some clones in this sample may be carry-over from other donors' samples. Source material: PBMCs.

Written as DNA, the CDR3 is TGTGCCACCACGGGAGGCCCCTCCTACGAGCAGTACTTC. Its translation is CATTGGPSYEQYF. The chain is built from TRBV2 and TRBJ2-7, with 7 bases identical to TRBD2. Germline CDR1 is SNHLY and CDR2 is FYNNEI. The CDR3 consists of 13 residues. With 10 bases clipped from V and 0 bases from J, the junction kept 6 bases outside the gene matches.